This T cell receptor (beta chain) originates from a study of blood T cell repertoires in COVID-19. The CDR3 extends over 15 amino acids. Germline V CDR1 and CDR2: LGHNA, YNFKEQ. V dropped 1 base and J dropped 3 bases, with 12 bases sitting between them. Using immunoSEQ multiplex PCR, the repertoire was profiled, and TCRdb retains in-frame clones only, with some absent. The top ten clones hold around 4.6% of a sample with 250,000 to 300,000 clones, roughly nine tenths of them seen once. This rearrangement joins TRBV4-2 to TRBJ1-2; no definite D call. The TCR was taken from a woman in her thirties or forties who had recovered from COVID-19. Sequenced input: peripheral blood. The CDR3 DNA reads TGTGCCAGCAGCCAAGGGGCAGAAACTGACTATGGCTACACCTTC. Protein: CASSQGAETDYGYTF.